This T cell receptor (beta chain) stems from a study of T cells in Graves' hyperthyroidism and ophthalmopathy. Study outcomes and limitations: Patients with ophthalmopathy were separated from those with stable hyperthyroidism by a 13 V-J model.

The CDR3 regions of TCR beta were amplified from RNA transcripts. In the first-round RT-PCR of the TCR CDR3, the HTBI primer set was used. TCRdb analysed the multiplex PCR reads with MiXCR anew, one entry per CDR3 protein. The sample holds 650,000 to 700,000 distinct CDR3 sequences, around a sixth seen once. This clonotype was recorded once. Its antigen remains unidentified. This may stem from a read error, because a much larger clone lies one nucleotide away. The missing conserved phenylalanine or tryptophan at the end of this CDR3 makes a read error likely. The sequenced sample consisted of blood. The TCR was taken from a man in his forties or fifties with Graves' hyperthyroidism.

Here the CDR3 reads CASRPGQSYQPQHL. The CDR3 coding sequence is TGTGCCAGCAGACCGGGACAGTCATATCAGCCCCAGCATTTG. V is TRBV2 and J is TRBJ1-5; TRBD1 matches at 7 bases. The CDR3 loop spans 14 amino acids. V trimming: 6 bases; J trimming: 5 bases; junction bases outside the gene matches: 7. Germline lookup yields CDR1 SNHLY and CDR2 FYNNEI.